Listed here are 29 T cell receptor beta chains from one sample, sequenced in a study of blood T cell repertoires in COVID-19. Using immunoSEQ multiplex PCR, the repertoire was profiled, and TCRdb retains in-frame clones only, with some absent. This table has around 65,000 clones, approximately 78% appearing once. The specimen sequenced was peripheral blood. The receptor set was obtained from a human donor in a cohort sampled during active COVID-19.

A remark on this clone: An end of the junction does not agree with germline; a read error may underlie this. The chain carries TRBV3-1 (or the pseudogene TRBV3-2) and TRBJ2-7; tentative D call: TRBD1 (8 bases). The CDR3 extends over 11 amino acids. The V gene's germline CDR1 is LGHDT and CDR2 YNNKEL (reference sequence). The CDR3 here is CASQGGTGRLF. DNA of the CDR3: TGTGCCAGCCAGGGGGGGACAGGCCGCCTCTTC.

CDR3 residues: CASSSGHYGYTF. For the CDR3, the DNA is TGTGCCAGCAGTTCGGGACATTATGGCTACACCTTC. The V call is TRBV12-3 or TRBV12-4, the J call TRBJ1-2, with a possible D match to TRBD1 (6 bases). This CDR3 spans 12 amino acids. Trimming took off 4 bases at V and 5 bases at J, with 8 bases between the two ends.

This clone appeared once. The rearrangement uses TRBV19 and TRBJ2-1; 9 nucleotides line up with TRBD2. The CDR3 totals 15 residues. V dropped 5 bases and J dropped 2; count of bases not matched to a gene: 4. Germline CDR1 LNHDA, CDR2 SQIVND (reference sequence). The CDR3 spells CASSRGGGPYNEQFF. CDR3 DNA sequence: TGTGCCAGTAGTCGCGGGGGGGGTCCCTACAATGAGCAGTTCTTC.

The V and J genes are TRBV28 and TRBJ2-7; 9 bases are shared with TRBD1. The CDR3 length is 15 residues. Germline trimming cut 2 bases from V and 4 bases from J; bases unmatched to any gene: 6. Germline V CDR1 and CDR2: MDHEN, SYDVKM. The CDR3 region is CASSLGGQGTYEQYV. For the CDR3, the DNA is TGTGCCAGCAGTTTAGGAGGACAGGGGACTTACGAGCAGTACGTC.

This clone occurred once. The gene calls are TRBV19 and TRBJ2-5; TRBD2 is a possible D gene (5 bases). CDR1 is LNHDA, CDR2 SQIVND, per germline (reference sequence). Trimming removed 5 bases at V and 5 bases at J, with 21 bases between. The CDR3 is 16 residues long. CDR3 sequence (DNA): TGTGCCAGTAGTCCACGTTTGGTACTAGAGGTCGAGACCCAGTACTTC. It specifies CASSPRLVLEVETQYF.

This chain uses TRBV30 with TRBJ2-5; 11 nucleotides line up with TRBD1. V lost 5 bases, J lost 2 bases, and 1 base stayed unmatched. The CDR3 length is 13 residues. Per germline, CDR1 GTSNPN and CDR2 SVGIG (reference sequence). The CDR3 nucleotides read TGTGCCTGGGGACAGGGGGCTCAAGAGACCCAGTACTTC. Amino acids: CAWGQGAQETQYF.

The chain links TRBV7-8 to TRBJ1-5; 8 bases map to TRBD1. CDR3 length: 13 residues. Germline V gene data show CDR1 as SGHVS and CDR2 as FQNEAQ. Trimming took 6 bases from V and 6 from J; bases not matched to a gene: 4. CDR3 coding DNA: TGTGCCAGCAGTCCAGGGGGCAGTCAGCCCCAGCATTTT. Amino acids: CASSPGGSQPQHF. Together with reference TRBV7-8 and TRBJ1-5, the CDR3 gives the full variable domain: GAGVSQSPRYKVAKRGQDVALRCDPISGHVSLFWYQQALGQGPEFLTYFQNEAQLDKSGLPSDRFFAERPEGSVSTLKIQRTQQEDSAVYLCASSPGGSQPQHFGDGTRLSIL.

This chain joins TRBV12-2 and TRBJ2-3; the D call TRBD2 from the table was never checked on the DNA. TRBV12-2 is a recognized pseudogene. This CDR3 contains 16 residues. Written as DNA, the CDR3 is TGTGCAAGTCGCTTAGCCCTAGCGGGGGCAGGAGATACGCAGTATTTT. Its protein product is CASRLALAGAGDTQYF.

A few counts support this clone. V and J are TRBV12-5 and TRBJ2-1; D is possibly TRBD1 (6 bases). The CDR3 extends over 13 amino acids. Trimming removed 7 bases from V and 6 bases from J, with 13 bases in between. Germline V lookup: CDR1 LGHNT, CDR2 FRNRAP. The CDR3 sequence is CASVPSGANEQFF. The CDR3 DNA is TGTGCTAGTGTCCCCTCAGGGGCCAATGAGCAGTTCTTC.

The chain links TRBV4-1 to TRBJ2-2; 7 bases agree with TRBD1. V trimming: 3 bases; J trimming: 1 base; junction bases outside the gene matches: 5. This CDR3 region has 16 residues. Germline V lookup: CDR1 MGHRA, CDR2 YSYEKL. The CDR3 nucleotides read TGCGCCAGCAGCCACCGCAGGACAGGGAACACCGGGGAGCTGTTTTTT. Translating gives CASSHRRTGNTGELFF.

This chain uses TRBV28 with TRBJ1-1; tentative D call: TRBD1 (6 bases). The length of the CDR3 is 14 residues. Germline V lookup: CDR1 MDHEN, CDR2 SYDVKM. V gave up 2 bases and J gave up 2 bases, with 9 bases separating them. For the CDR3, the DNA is TGTGCCAGCAGTTTACCACAGGGTAACACTGAAGCTTTCTTT. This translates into CASSLPQGNTEAFF. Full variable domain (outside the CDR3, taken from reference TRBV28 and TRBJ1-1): DVKVTQSSRYLVKRTGEKVFLECVQDMDHENMFWYRQDPGLGLRLIYFSYDVKMKEKGDIPEGYSVSREKKERFSLILESASTNQTSMYLCASSLPQGNTEAFFGQGTRLTVV.

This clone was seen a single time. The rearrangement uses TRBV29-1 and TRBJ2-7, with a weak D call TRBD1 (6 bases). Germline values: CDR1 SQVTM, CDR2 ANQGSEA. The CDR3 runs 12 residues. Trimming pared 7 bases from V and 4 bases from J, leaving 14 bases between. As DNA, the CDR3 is TGCAGCGCGACAGGTTGGTCGTACGAGCAGTACTTC. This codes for CSATGWSYEQYF.

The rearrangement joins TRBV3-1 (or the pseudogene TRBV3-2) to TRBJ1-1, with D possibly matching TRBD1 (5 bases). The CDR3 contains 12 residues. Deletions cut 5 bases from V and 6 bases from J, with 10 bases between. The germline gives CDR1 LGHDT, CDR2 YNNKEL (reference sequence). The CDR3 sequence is CASSSEGAEAFF. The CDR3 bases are TGTGCCAGCAGCTCTGAAGGGGCTGAAGCTTTCTTT.

DNA for the CDR3: TGCAGCGTTGTCAACAGGGGTTATGGCTACACCTTC. Protein product: CSVVNRGYGYTF. The chain employs TRBV29-1 and TRBJ1-2; 7 bases map to TRBD1. CDR1 and CDR2 (germline): SQVTM, ANQGSEA. The trim removed 4 bases at V and 5 bases at J, leaving 4 bases unmatched. The CDR3 is 12 amino acids.

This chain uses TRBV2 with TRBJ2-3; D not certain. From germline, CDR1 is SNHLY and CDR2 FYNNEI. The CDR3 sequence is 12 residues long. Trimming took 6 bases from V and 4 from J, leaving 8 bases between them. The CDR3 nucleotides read TGTGCCAGCAGGTCAGATGCAGATACGCAGTATTTT. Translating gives CASRSDADTQYF.

CDR3 region: CAISDDTPGSTDTQYF. DNA for the CDR3: TGTGCCATCAGTGATGACACGCCGGGGTCCACAGATACGCAGTATTTT. J is TRBJ2-3 and V is TRBV10-3; TRBD2 might be the D (5 bases). Trimming shortened V by 3 bases and J by 2 bases, and 15 bases separated the two germline ends. The CDR3 spans 16 residues. Germline assignment: CDR1 ENHRY and CDR2 SYGVKD.

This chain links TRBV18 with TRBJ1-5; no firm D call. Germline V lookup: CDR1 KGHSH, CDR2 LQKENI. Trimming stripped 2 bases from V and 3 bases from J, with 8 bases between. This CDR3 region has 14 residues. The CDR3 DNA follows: TGTGCCAGCTCACCATGGGGAGTCAATCAGCCCCAGCATTTT. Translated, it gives CASSPWGVNQPQHF.

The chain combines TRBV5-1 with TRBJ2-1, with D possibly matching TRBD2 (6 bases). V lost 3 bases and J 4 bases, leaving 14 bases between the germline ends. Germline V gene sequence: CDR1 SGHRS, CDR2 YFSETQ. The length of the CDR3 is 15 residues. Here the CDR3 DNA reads TGCGCCAGCAGCTCCCATCTAGCGAGTTACAATGAGCAGTTCTTC. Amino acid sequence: CASSSHLASYNEQFF.

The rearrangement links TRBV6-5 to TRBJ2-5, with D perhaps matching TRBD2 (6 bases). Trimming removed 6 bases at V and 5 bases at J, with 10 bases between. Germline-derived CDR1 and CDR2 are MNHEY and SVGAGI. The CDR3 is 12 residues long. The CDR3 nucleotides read TGTGCCAGCAGATGGGAGGACGAGACCCAGTACTTC. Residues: CASRWEDETQYF.

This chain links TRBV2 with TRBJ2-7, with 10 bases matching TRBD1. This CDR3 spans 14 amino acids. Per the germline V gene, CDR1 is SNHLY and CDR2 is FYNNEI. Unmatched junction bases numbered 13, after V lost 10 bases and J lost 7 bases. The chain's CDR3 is CATRQGAMGWEQYF. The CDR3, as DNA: TGTGCCACCCGACAGGGGGCTATGGGTTGGGAGCAGTACTTC. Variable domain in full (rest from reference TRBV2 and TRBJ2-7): EPEVTQTPSHQVTQMGQEVILRCVPISNHLYFYWYRQILGQKVEFLVSFYNNEISEKSEIFDDQFSVERPDGSNFTLKIRSTKLEDSAMYFCATRQGAMGWEQYFGPGTRLTVT.

The CDR3 DNA follows: TGTGCCAGCAGGGGCCCCGAGGGAGAAAAACTGTTTTTT. Translating it yields CASRGPEGEKLFF. The chain uses TRBV7-9 and TRBJ1-4; D call uncertain. Trimming removed 6 bases at V and 8 bases at J, with 13 bases between. Germline values: CDR1 SEHNR, CDR2 FQNEAQ (reference sequence). This CDR3 has 13 residues.

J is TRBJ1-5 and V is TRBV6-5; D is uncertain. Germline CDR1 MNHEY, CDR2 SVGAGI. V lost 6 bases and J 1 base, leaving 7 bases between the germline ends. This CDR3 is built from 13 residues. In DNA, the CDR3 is TGTGCCAGCAGGGTCGGGAGCAATCAGCCCCAGCATTTT. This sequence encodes CASRVGSNQPQHF.

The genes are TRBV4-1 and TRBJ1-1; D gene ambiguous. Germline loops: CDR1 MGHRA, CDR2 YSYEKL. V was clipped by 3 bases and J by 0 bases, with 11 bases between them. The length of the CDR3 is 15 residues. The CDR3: CASSHPTPMNTEAFF. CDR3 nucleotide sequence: TGCGCCAGCAGCCACCCCACACCCATGAACACTGAAGCTTTCTTT.

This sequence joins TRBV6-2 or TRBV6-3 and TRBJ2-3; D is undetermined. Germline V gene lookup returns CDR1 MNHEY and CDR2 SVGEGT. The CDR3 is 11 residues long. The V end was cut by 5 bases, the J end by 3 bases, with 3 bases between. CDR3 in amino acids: CASSLTDTQYF. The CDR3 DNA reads TGTGCCAGCAGTCTAACAGATACGCAGTATTTT.

The CDR3 DNA sequence: TGTGCCAGCAGCTTTCGTTCGGGACAGGGTTCGAATGAGCAGTTCTTC. Residues: CASSFRSGQGSNEQFF. This chain links TRBV11-3 with TRBJ2-1; 9 bases line up with TRBD1. After removal of 3 bases from V and 7 bases from J, the junction contained 10 bases not matched to a gene. The CDR3 is made up of 16 amino acids. From germline, CDR1 is SGHNT and CDR2 YENEEA.

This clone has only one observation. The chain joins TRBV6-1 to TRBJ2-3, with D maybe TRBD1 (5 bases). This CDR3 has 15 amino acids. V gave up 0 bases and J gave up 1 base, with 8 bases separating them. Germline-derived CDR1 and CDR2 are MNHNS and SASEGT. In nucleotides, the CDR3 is TGTGCCAGCAGTGAAGCGGGGCAGCGCACAGATACGCAGTATTTT. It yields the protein CASSEAGQRTDTQYF.

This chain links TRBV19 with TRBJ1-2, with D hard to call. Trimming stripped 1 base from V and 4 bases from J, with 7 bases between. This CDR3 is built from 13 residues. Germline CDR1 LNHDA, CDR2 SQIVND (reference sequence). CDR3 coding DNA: TGTGCCAGTAGTATAGGACAAAGCTATGGCTACACCTTC. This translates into CASSIGQSYGYTF.

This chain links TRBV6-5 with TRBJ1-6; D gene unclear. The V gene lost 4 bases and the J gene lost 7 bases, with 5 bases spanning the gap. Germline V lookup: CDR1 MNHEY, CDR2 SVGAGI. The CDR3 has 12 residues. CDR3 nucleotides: TGTGCCAGCAGTTCCGCGAATTCACCCCTCCACTTT. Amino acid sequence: CASSSANSPLHF.

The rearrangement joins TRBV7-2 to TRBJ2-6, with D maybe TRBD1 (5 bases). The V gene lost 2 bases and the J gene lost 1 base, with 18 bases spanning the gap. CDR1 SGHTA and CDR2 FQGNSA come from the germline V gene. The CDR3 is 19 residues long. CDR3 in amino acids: CASSLRGARLQSGANVLTF. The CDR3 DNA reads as TGTGCCAGCAGCTTAAGGGGTGCCAGGCTGCAGTCTGGGGCCAACGTCCTGACTTTC.